Below, one T cell receptor beta chain is given with its context. Its antigen is unknown. Nothing much larger sits one base from this clone, and base qualities are not available. The entry originates in a study of cytomegalovirus exposure and HLA in healthy donors (dated by TCRdb to 2016 to 2017). Regarding the study in general: An earlier analysis of roughly 630 of the donors reported roughly 270 Gb of sequence data and 117 million unique TCR beta sequences from about 179 million T cells. An early release that covered about 600 HLA-typed donors contained approximately 300 gigabases of sequencing data and roughly 84 million unique TCR sequences. Of the 300 to 400 genotyped donors, roughly 85% fell in the genetic ancestry cluster associated with self-reported Caucasian donors. The study aimed to test whether cataloging public T cell receptors could reveal signatures of past pathogen exposure. Using immunosequencing, the study profiled T cell repertoires from some 670 subjects and related those repertoires to cytomegalovirus serostatus. A separate validation cohort of more than 100 different subjects was used in addition to the roughly 700-subject first cohort. The study combined high-throughput TCR immunosequencing, statistical association of individual TCRs with disease status, and machine learning to predict cytomegalovirus infection status. A later analysis re-analyzed previously published TCR beta repertoires from 650 to 800 donors and added high-resolution HLA genotyping to study TCR occurrence patterns. Rather than using new phenotypic data, the later analysis identified candidate immune exposures from TCR beta sequences and from how often those sequences occurred across donors. In an earlier analysis of roughly 580 of the donors, high-throughput TCR beta sequencing was used to judge whether each TCR beta V gene segment behaved as functional or pseudogenic. Donor age, sex, ethnicity and CMV serostatus were compiled together with the repertoire data. A later genetic analysis took genome-wide SNP genotypes for about three fifths of the 666 donors and used that subset as a discovery cohort. All discovery cohort repertoires had been generated using a single sequencing platform. Both class I and class II loci were covered by HLA typing, at four-digit resolution. Typing coverage differed by locus: A, B, C, DRB1 and DQB1 were typed in roughly 629-630 donors, DQA1 in approximately 520, DPA1 in 600 to 610, and DPB1 in roughly 450. Roughly 5 DR-DQ haplotypes were handled as single units for association and clustering, since linkage in the cohort was strong. Across some 400 genotyped donors of the cohort, an average of approximately 240,000 unique TCR beta nucleotide sequences per donor were sequenced, and 15% to 20% of those sequences were non-productive. Overall results and qualifications from the work: The earlier analysis of 587 of the donors excluded 15 to 20 rarely observed V segments, including chromosome 9 orphons, because counts were too low. A later analysis reported that several top co-occurrence clusters appeared linked to parvovirus B19, influenza, CMV and Epstein-Barr virus. A later genetic analysis associated a missense DCLRE1C variant with V-gene and J-gene trimming of TCR beta chains, and an independent cohort replicated the association. In vitro tests confirmed that a few of the cytomegalovirus-associated TCR beta chains recognize cytomegalovirus antigens. Specific HLA alleles were associated with about 17,000 TCR beta sequences at a false discovery rate of 0.05 in a later analysis. The authors suggested that the approach could potentially be generalized to other disease states and immunological phenotypes. In both the original and validation cohorts, the classifier was reported to diagnose cytomegalovirus status with high specificity and sensitivity. Because HLA typing was missing for some donors at each locus, association tests included only the typed subset. Some IMGT-functional V segments, including TRBV6-2 and TRBV6-3, could not be told apart with the 87-base-pair reads, so those segments were excluded. Linkage disequilibrium might explain the correlated functional status among segregating V segments, but an unknown experimental factor could not be ruled out. Sequencing depth was assumed to be roughly uniform across donors in the presence/absence analyses, though that assumption may not hold. In this cohort, only TCR beta chains were sequenced, and detectable features were limited by the absence of alpha or paired-chain data. In a later genetic analysis, fewer N-insertions in productive TCRs were reported among donors in an Asian-associated ancestry cluster than the roughly 700-donor mean. Across donors, most TCR sequences were observed very rarely, whereas some public TCRs were present in many individuals. In a later analysis, most CMV-associated TCR beta chains were found to appear HLA-restricted, with HLA associations seemingly driven largely by CMV exposure. A later analysis found that HLA-associated TCR beta chains were more clonally expanded and had lower generation probabilities than equally common non-associated chains. According to a later analysis, TCR association rates differed among HLA loci, with DRB1 alleles showing the most associated TCRs and HLA-C alleles showing the fewest. A group of highly shared sequence variants was considered likely to be a technical artifact of the sequencing pipeline. The study gave a list of under 200 TCR beta chains associated with cytomegalovirus. In an earlier analysis of roughly 500 of the donors, most TCR beta V segments appeared in productive rearrangements about 87% or about 30% of the time, broadly matching IMGT annotations. The only immune exposure information available for the cohort was CMV serostatus. Assigning TCR associations to individual alleles was difficult when HLA alleles, especially DR and DQ, strongly co-occurred. A further reported finding was that TCR beta sequences accurately predicted the HLA-A and HLA-B alleles for most subjects in the first cohort.

Here V drops 5 bases and J drops 4 bases, and the junction holds 18 bases not matched to any gene. The germline V gene (reference sequence) yields LNHNV for CDR1 and YYDKDF for CDR2. There are 18 amino acids in the CDR3, from cysteine to phenylalanine inclusive. Only the CDR3 part of the read is kept: 54 bases, read in frame from the first base. Libraries were constructed by the immunoSEQ multiplex PCR assay. For the multiplex PCR, a mixture combining 60 forward primers for TCR Vbeta segments and 13 reverse primers for TCR Jbeta segments was used. Amplification of the CDR3 region of rearranged TCR beta genes was performed with a multiplex PCR assay on genomic DNA. The amplified TCR beta libraries were sequenced on the Illumina HiSeq System as 87-base-pair reads. For the original study's pipeline: A later analysis tallied 70 million to 100 million unique TCR beta chains across the 666 repertoires, and about 10 million of those chains were shared by two or more donors. To remove PCR and sequencing errors, raw reads were error-corrected and collapsed into unique sequences using a nearest-neighbor algorithm that merged closely related sequences. Alignment of CDR3 sequences to IMGT reference sequences was used to assign V, D and J gene segments. For a sequence to be retained, at least a six-nucleotide match to both a V gene segment and a J gene segment was required. A rearrangement counted as productive if the CDR3 had no stop codons and remained in frame with V and J, and every other rearrangement counted as non-productive. Following IMGT convention, CDR3 was defined as the stretch from the second conserved V-encoded cysteine to the conserved J-encoded phenylalanine. The earlier analysis of some 580 of the donors excluded any sequence lacking an unambiguous match to a single V gene segment. An earlier analysis of just under 600 of the donors called V segments functional above 56.7% productive rearrangements and segregating when the between-donor standard deviation exceeded 5%. A statistical classification framework was built for diagnosing cytomegalovirus status from the catalog of TCR beta chain sequences. In a later analysis, V and J genes were assigned by comparing TCR nucleotide sequences against IMGT/GENE-DB human TR gene sequences. A later analysis assigned CDR3 sequences and most-parsimonious VDJ recombination scenarios with the TCRdist pipeline. In a later analysis, each TCR beta chain was defined by its CDR3 amino acid sequence together with its V-gene family, and reads without a unique V-gene family were excluded. A later analysis removed several hundred highly shared, low-generation-probability nucleotide sequences to deal with suspected cross-contamination and a sequencing artifact. For each public chain, a later analysis derived a clonal expansion index from normalized ranks of inferred template counts within each repertoire. In a later analysis, generation probabilities were computed with a VDJ recombination model fitted to out-of-frame rearrangements, and the resulting probabilities were checked against IGoR. Hypergeometric tests were used in a later analysis to score TCR-TCR, TCR-HLA and TCR-CMV co-occurrence, with a repertoire-size bias correction applied to the TCR pairs. To estimate false discovery rates, a later analysis permuted the HLA or CMV assignments 20 times. In a later analysis, co-occurring TCRs were grouped with DBSCAN, and TCRdist sequence similarity was added when clustering was performed within HLA-allele-positive subsets. Repertoires with fewer than 30,000 or more than 120,000 public chains, plus five repertoires with anomalous nucleotide sharing, were excluded from co-occurrence clustering. The source is immuneACCESS, and TCRdb retained only in-frame sequences with V and J called. Part of the clones is not carried over; for the studies checked, unresolved V genes explain less than half of this, and the remainder is unexplained. The DNA was the basis for D and trimming; V, J and clone size are from that table. The sample has under 200,000 clones on record, 65% to 90% of them singletons. The ten largest clonotypes hold around 0.31% of the sample.

In total, approximately 610 healthy bone marrow donors made up the cohort. At the time of sampling, all cohort members were nominally healthy, though unrecorded immune exposures were likely present. The donor was CMV seronegative and was included in the group of 352 seronegative cohort members. A peripheral blood sample was collected from each donor, and TCR beta sequencing was performed on peripheral blood mononuclear cells. Genomic DNA extraction from the blood cell samples was performed with the Qiagen DNeasy Blood Extraction Kit. The chain is assembled from TRBV15 and TRBJ1-2; TRBD1 matches 8 bases in the middle. The specimen was PBMCs. The TCR originated in a young woman in good health and CMV-seronegative. The DNA is as follows: TGTGCCACCAGCCCATCCCCGGAGGGGCTAACAGGGGGCTATGGCTACACCTTC. It codes for CATSPSPEGLTGGYGYTF.